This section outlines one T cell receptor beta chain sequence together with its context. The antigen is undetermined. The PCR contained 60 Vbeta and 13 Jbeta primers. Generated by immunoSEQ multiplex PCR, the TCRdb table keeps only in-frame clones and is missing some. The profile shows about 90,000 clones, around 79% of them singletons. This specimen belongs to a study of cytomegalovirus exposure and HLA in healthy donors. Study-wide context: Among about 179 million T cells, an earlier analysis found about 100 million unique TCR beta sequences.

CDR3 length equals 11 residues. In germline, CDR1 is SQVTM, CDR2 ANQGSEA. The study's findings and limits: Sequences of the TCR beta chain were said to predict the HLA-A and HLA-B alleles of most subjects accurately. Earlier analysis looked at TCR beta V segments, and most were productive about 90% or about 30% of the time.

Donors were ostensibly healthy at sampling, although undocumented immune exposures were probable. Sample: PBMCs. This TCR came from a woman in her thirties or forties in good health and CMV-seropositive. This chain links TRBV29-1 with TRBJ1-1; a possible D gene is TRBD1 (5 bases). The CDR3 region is CSLGGNTEAFF. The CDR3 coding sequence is TGCAGTCTGGGGGGGAACACTGAAGCTTTCTTT.